The entry that follows covers one T cell receptor beta chain sequence. Its antigen is still unknown. A junction boundary mismatches the germline segment, possibly from a read error. Germline V gene sequence: CDR1 DFQATT, CDR2 SNEGSKA (reference sequence). The CDR3 runs to 15 residues. This record comes from a study of blood T cells in healthy people across ages. The use of a sample-barcoded 5' primer and a J-beta primer mix characterized a second PCR of roughly 7 to 12 cycles. TCRdb passed the 5' RACE reads through MiXCR, listing each CDR3 protein once. The table records about 750,000 distinct CDR3 sequences, approximately 55% of them present only once. Each donor supplied roughly 9.2 milliliters of peripheral blood. Findings of the study overall: In these data, TCR beta diversity tracked strongly with naive T cell percentage. The study lacked donor CMV status, which possibly confounded expanded clonotype changes. Long-lived donors carried more naive CD4+ cells and greater diversity than aged donors.

The origin of this receptor is an older man in good health. Sequencing was done on a sample of blood. The chain recombines TRBV20-1 with TRBJ2-1, with 8 bases matching TRBD2. The CDR3 bases are TGCAGTGCTAGCGGCAGCGGGAGCTCCTACAATGGGCAGTTCTTC. Its protein is CSASGSGSSYNGQFF.